A selection of T cell receptor beta chains follows, all from one sample in a study of TIL therapy for anti-PD-1-resistant metastatic lung cancer. Measured with immunoSEQ multiplex PCR; TCRdb has only the in-frame clones, and not every one. Of about 59,000 clones in the sample, around 70% were seen once. Source: blood, taken at baseline. The receptors were sampled from a person aged 25 to 85 with non-small cell lung cancer. Both conserved end residues are part of each CDR3. The D gene is left open where the match is weak. Clone size, where shown, is once, few, many, or a class for clones that have expanded.

few | TRBJ1-6 | TRBV6-4 | - | CASRGGMDSPLHF | TGTGCCAGCAGAGGAGGGATGGATTCACCCCTCCACTTT
few | TRBJ1-1 | TRBV19 | - | CASSIDLRKTNTEAFF | TGTGCCAGTAGTATAGATCTTAGGAAAACGAACACTGAAGCTTTCTTT
- | TRBJ2-1 | TRBV5-1 | TRBD2 | CASSISLAGEGEQFF | TGCGCCAGCAGCATCTCACTAGCGGGAGAAGGTGAGCAGTTCTTC
- | TRBJ2-5 | TRBV7-2 | - | CASSLPRPEASQYF | TGTGCCAGCAGCTTACCCCGACCCGAGGCATCCCAGTACTTC
- | TRBJ1-5 | TRBV2 | TRBD1 | CASRGGSNQPQHF | TGTGCCAGCAGAGGGGGCAGCAATCAGCCCCAGCATTTT
- | TRBJ2-1 | TRBV5-4 | - | CASSLTNEQFF | TGTGCCAGCAGCTTGACAAATGAGCAGTTCTTC
- | TRBJ2-1 | TRBV27 | - | CASSPTRPDNEQFF | TGTGCCAGCAGCCCTACAAGACCAGACAATGAGCAGTTCTTC
few | TRBJ1-5 | TRBV28 | TRBD1 | CASPRQGGGQPQHF | TGTGCCAGCCCCCGACAGGGCGGAGGGCAGCCCCAGCATTTT
- | TRBJ1-2 | TRBV11-2 | TRBD1 | CASSSNRGLDGYTF | TGTGCCAGCAGCTCAAACAGGGGGCTGGATGGCTACACCTTC
- | TRBJ2-6 | TRBV4-3 | - | CASSQESGSGANVLTF | TGCGCCAGCAGCCAAGAATCCGGGTCTGGGGCCAACGTCCTGACTTTC